A single sample is the source of the 30 T cell receptor beta chains below, sequenced in a study of blood T cell repertoires in COVID-19 (dated by TCRdb to the early 2020s). Library preparation employed the immunoSEQ multiplex PCR assay. Drawn from immuneACCESS, this table holds only the in-frame rearrangements with V and J called that TCRdb kept. Clones are partly lost; checked studies trace under half to an unresolved V gene and leave the rest unexplained. In this sample the table shows 120,000 or so clones, roughly 91% of which occur a single time. 1.5% of the sample is in the top ten clones. Sample: peripheral blood. These receptors originate from a human donor in a cohort sampled during active COVID-19.

V gene TRBV23-1 combines with J gene TRBJ2-7; a possible D gene is TRBD1 (5 bases). TRBV23-1 is an open reading frame whose function is uncertain. There are 16 residues in the CDR3. Between the trimmed V and J ends, which lost 0 bases and 2 bases, there was a span of 14 bases. CDR3 amino acids: CASSQSNRRVPYEQYF. The CDR3 nucleotides are TGCGCCAGCAGTCAATCCAACCGCAGGGTTCCCTACGAGCAGTACTTC.

V usage is TRBV27 and J usage is TRBJ1-6; 9 nucleotides agree with TRBD1. V gave up 6 bases and J gave up 9 bases; unmatched junction bases: 3. The CDR3 has 13 residues. Germline V CDR1 and CDR2: MNHEY, SMNVEV (reference sequence). The CDR3 reads CASRGTGSSPLHF. In DNA form, the CDR3 reads TGTGCCAGCAGGGGGACAGGGAGTTCACCCCTCCACTTT.

DNA for the CDR3: TGCAGCGTTGAAGATTGGACAGGGGGCAGGTTTAGACCTGAAGCTTTCTTT. The encoded protein is CSVEDWTGGRFRPEAFF. The chain links TRBV29-1 to TRBJ1-1, with 11 bases fitting TRBD1. Germline CDR1 SQVTM, CDR2 ANQGSEA. CDR3 length: 17 amino acids. With 0 bases clipped from V and 6 bases from J, the junction kept 12 bases outside the gene matches.

V is TRBV4-1 and J is TRBJ1-2; D is uncertain. The CDR3 is made up of 16 amino acids. The germline V and J ends were trimmed by 0 bases and 6 bases, with 17 bases remaining between them. The germline CDR1 and CDR2 sequences are MGHRA and YSYEKL. The CDR3 DNA reads TGCGCCAGCAGCCAAGAATTGGGCAGGATACCCCATGGCTACACCTTC. This codes for CASSQELGRIPHGYTF.

This clone has just a few counts. This rearrangement joins TRBV7-2 to TRBJ2-1; maybe TRBD2 (6 bases). V dropped 0 bases and J dropped 7 bases, with 22 bases sitting between them. Germline V gene lookup returns CDR1 SGHTA and CDR2 FQGNSA. This CDR3 region has 18 residues. CDR3 residues: CASSLARAGGEFINEQFF. CDR3 in DNA: TGTGCCAGCAGCTTAGCCCGTGCTGGAGGGGAGTTTATAAATGAGCAGTTCTTC.

The chain carries TRBV7-9 and TRBJ2-3, with a weak D call TRBD2 (5 bases). V was trimmed by 5 bases and J by 0 bases, leaving 9 bases between them. The CDR3 is 14 residues long. In germline, CDR1 is SEHNR, CDR2 FQNEAQ (reference sequence). The CDR3, as DNA: TGTGCCAGCAGCCAACTAGTAAGCACAGATACGCAGTATTTT. Amino acids: CASSQLVSTDTQYF.

This sequence joins TRBV28 and TRBJ1-2, with 7 bases lining up with TRBD1. V lost 6 bases to trimming and J lost 7 bases; unmatched junction nucleotides: 8. CDR1 and CDR2 (germline): MDHEN, SYDVKM. The CDR3 runs to 13 residues. CDR3 coding DNA: TGTGCCAGCAGGCCGACAGGGACCAGTGGCTACACCTTC. Amino acid sequence: CASRPTGTSGYTF.

This chain uses TRBV11-3 with TRBJ2-1, with a tentative D call TRBD2 (6 bases). The CDR3 consists of 15 residues. V dropped 2 bases and J dropped 7 bases, with 15 bases sitting between them. In germline, CDR1 is SGHNT, CDR2 YENEEA. CDR3 sequence reads: CASSLSRGSRNEQFF. DNA for the CDR3: TGTGCCAGCAGCTTATCTCGGGGGTCGAGAAATGAGCAGTTCTTC.

This chain connects TRBV27 to TRBJ2-7; TRBD2 aligns across 11 bases. Germline-derived CDR1 and CDR2 are MNHEY and SMNVEV (reference sequence). J gave up 5 bases and V 4 bases, and 13 bases lay outside the gene matches. The length of the CDR3 is 17 residues. The CDR3, as DNA: TGTGCCAGCAGTTCCGTTGGTAGCGGGGGGGCTGGAAACGAGCAGTACTTC. Amino acid sequence: CASSSVGSGGAGNEQYF.

This chain connects TRBV7-9 to TRBJ2-1, with a weak D call TRBD1 (5 bases). The V gene lost 2 bases and the J gene lost 10 bases, with 9 bases spanning the gap. Germline loops: CDR1 SEHNR, CDR2 FQNEAQ (reference sequence). This CDR3 contains 12 residues. The DNA of the CDR3 is TGTGCCAGCAGCTTACCGACAGAAGAGCAGTTCTTC. This codes for CASSLPTEEQFF.

The genes are TRBV10-3 and TRBJ2-1; perhaps TRBD1 as D (6 bases). The germline V gene has CDR1 ENHRY and CDR2 SYGVKD. Trimming left V 5 bases short and J 3 bases short, with 20 bases between. The CDR3 runs 17 residues. Written as DNA, the CDR3 is TGTGCCATCAGTTCCTCTATTCCCGGGACAAACTACAATGAGCAGTTCTTC. Protein product: CAISSSIPGTNYNEQFF.

As DNA, the CDR3 is TGTGCCAGCAGCGTGGGAACTAGCGGGGCTCAAGAGACCCAGTACTTC. Translated, it gives CASSVGTSGAQETQYF. The chain has TRBV9 and TRBJ2-5, with TRBD2 matching 10 bases. J was trimmed by 2 bases and V by 2 bases; bases with no gene match: 6. CDR1 SGDLS and CDR2 YYNGEE come from the germline V gene. The CDR3 covers 16 residues.

The chain uses TRBV19 and TRBJ2-2; 9 nucleotides agree with TRBD1. Germline V CDR1 and CDR2: LNHDA, SQIVND (reference sequence). The V and J ends lost 6 bases and 6 bases, in that order; junction bases with no gene match: 11. The CDR3 totals 16 residues. The CDR3 nucleotides are TGTGCCAGTAGACCATTCCCCCGGACAGGGGCCGGGGAGCTGTTTTTT. Its translation is CASRPFPRTGAGELFF. The full variable domain, completed using reference TRBV19 and TRBJ2-2, is DGGITQSPKYLFRKEGQNVTLSCEQNLNHDAMYWYRQDPGQGLRLIYYSQIVNDFQKGDIAEGYSVSREKKESFPLTVTSAQKNPTAFYLCASRPFPRTGAGELFFGEGSRLTVL.

This clone has only one observation. The same CDR3 arises from other DNA sequences in this sample as well. The chain carries TRBV4-1 and TRBJ2-1; the D gene is possibly TRBD2 (6 bases). This CDR3 has 15 amino acids. Trimming took 1 base from V and 0 from J, leaving 7 bases between them. Germline-derived CDR1 and CDR2 are MGHRA and YSYEKL. The CDR3 loop is CASSQGGGSYNEQFF. The CDR3 DNA is TGCGCCAGCAGCCAAGGGGGAGGCTCCTACAATGAGCAGTTCTTC.

The chain recombines TRBV5-1 with TRBJ2-5; 9 bases are shared with TRBD2. J lost 4 bases, V lost 4 bases, and 2 bases had no gene match. The V gene's germline CDR1 is SGHRS and CDR2 YFSETQ. The CDR3 is made up of 13 amino acids. The chain's CDR3 is CASSGAGGETQYF. DNA of the CDR3: TGCGCCAGCAGCGGAGCGGGGGGAGAGACCCAGTACTTC.

There are a few counts of this clone. The rearrangement joins TRBV7-9 to TRBJ2-7; 8 positions match TRBD1. CDR3 length: 15 residues. Germline CDR1 is SEHNR and CDR2 is FQNEAQ (reference sequence). With 0 bases clipped from V and 2 bases from J, the junction kept 3 bases outside the gene matches. The DNA of the CDR3 is TGTGCCAGCAGCTTAGCCAGGGGGCCGGCCTACGAGCAGTACTTC. It encodes CASSLARGPAYEQYF.

V gene TRBV7-2 combines with J gene TRBJ2-7; a weak D match, TRBD1 (5 bases). The germline CDR1 and CDR2 sequences are SGHTA and FQGNSA. CDR3 length: 16 residues. The ends were cut back, 0 bases at V and 0 bases at J, with 12 bases in the middle. The CDR3 DNA follows: TGTGCCAGCAGCTTAGCGTTGCGACAGCGCTCCTACGAGCAGTACTTC. Encoded protein: CASSLALRQRSYEQYF.

This clone was found a few times. V and J are TRBV23-1 and TRBJ1-5; D is undetermined. TRBV23-1 has ORF status, its function being uncertain. Trimming removed 0 bases from V and 1 base from J, with 10 bases in between. This CDR3 spans 16 amino acids. CDR3 DNA sequence: TGCGCCAGCAGTCAATCCGATGGGGAGAGCAATCAGCCCCAGCATTTT. It specifies CASSQSDGESNQPQHF.

A single count supports this clone. CDR3 loop: CASSFYAREGSEYEQFF. For the CDR3, the DNA is TGTGCCAGCAGTTTCTACGCCCGGGAGGGTAGCGAGTATGAGCAGTTCTTC. J is TRBJ2-1 and V is TRBV27, with 8 bases identical to TRBD2. Germline lookup yields CDR1 MNHEY and CDR2 SMNVEV (reference sequence). This CDR3 is 17 amino acids long. With 3 bases clipped from V and 8 bases from J, the junction kept 15 bases outside the gene matches.

As concerns this clone: Other DNA sequences of this sample code for an identical CDR3. The chain is built from TRBV28 and TRBJ2-7; 10 bases map to TRBD2. In germline, CDR1 is MDHEN, CDR2 SYDVKM. This CDR3 spans 15 amino acids. The junction had 5 bases not matched to a gene; V was cut back by 2 bases and J by 4 bases. The chain's CDR3 is CASSLLASGSYEQYF. The CDR3 DNA is TGTGCCAGCAGTTTACTAGCTAGCGGGAGTTACGAGCAGTACTTC.

The chain links TRBV2 to TRBJ2-3; D is possibly TRBD2 (7 bases). V lost 8 bases and J 0 bases, leaving 15 bases between the germline ends. This CDR3 has 15 residues. Germline assignment: CDR1 SNHLY and CDR2 FYNNEI. For the CDR3, the DNA is TGTGCCAGCGGCCGGGGGGCGATGAGCACAGATACGCAGTATTTT. Its protein product is CASGRGAMSTDTQYF.

J is TRBJ2-5 and V is TRBV6-1; 9 nucleotides line up with TRBD1. J was trimmed by 4 bases and V by 2 bases; bases with no gene match: 8. The CDR3 extends over 16 amino acids. The germline gives CDR1 MNHNS, CDR2 SASEGT. The CDR3 DNA reads as TGTGCCAGCAGTGAATATTTACAGGGGGCTGGAGAGACCCAGTACTTC. Its protein product is CASSEYLQGAGETQYF.

The chain combines TRBV4-2 with TRBJ2-7; D is unresolved. This CDR3 region has 14 residues. Germline V gene data show CDR1 as LGHNA and CDR2 as YNFKEQ. The V end was cut by 0 bases, the J end by 0 bases, with 6 bases between. The CDR3 DNA is TGTGCCAGCAGCCAAGACTACGGCTCCTACGAGCAGTACTTC. It codes for CASSQDYGSYEQYF.

The V call is TRBV6-6, the J call TRBJ2-7; D gene ambiguous. Deletions cut 5 bases from V and 4 bases from J, with 15 bases between. The CDR3 spans 14 residues. In germline, CDR1 is MNHNY, CDR2 SVGAGI (reference sequence). The CDR3 protein is CASSPLSSQYEQYF. CDR3 nucleotide sequence: TGTGCCAGCAGTCCTCTTTCTAGTCAATACGAGCAGTACTTC.

The genes are TRBV20-1 and TRBJ2-1; 15 bases fit TRBD2. The length of the CDR3 is 18 residues. Germline CDR1 and CDR2: DFQATT and SNEGSKA (reference sequence). After removal of 3 bases from V and 0 bases from J, the junction contained 6 bases not matched to a gene. Written as DNA, the CDR3 is TGCAGTGCTAGTGGGGGACTAGCGGGAGGATTCTCCTACAATGAGCAGTTCTTC. Encoded protein: CSASGGLAGGFSYNEQFF.

The chain couples TRBV4-2 to TRBJ2-7; 8 nucleotides agree with TRBD2. CDR3 length equals 14 residues. Germline assignment: CDR1 LGHNA and CDR2 YNFKEQ. Germline trimming cut 4 bases from V and 4 bases from J; bases unmatched to any gene: 6. Here the CDR3 reads CASSPERGWYEQYF. CDR3 DNA: TGTGCCAGCAGCCCCGAGCGGGGGTGGTACGAGCAGTACTTC.

In this sample, this clone turned up a few times. The V and J genes are TRBV28 and TRBJ2-1; TRBD1 is a possible D gene (5 bases). Germline V gene sequence: CDR1 MDHEN, CDR2 SYDVKM. The CDR3 extends over 9 amino acids. As DNA, the CDR3 is TGTGGGACACACAATGAGCAGTTCTTC. This gives the protein CGTHNEQFF.

J is TRBJ1-2 and V is TRBV27; D is possibly TRBD1 (5 bases). The germline CDR1 and CDR2 sequences are MNHEY and SMNVEV (reference sequence). V was clipped by 6 bases and J by 5 bases, with 16 bases between them. CDR3 length equals 14 residues. The CDR3: CASSPAGAWYGYTF. CDR3 nucleotide sequence: TGTGCCAGCAGCCCTGCTGGGGCGTGGTATGGCTACACCTTC.

This chain uses TRBV10-1 with TRBJ2-2, with TRBD2 as a possible D gene (5 bases). Germline CDR1 reads WNHNN; CDR2 reads SYGVQD (reference sequence). The V gene lost 4 bases and the J gene lost 3 bases, with 9 bases spanning the gap. The CDR3 totals 14 residues. CDR3 loop: CASSGQRDTGELFF. CDR3 sequence (DNA): TGCGCCAGCAGTGGTCAGAGGGACACCGGGGAGCTGTTTTTT.

The chain is built from TRBV6-1 and TRBJ2-5; the D is unclear. The CDR3 length is 13 residues. The V gene lost 3 bases and the J gene lost 2 bases, with 7 bases spanning the gap. Germline lookup yields CDR1 MNHNS and CDR2 SASEGT. CDR3 nucleotides: TGTGCCAGCAGTGAGAGGCCGCAAGAGACCCAGTACTTC. Translating gives CASSERPQETQYF.